The source of this T cell receptor (beta chain) is a study of cytomegalovirus exposure and HLA in healthy donors. Whole-study results and caveats: In vitro testing confirmed a few CMV-associated chains as specific for CMV antigens.

This table comes from immunoSEQ multiplex PCR, and its TCRdb copy is limited to in-frame clones, with some not included. The sample lists 200,000 to 250,000 clones, roughly 87% seen once, with more than 10% in the top ten. Germline-derived CDR1 and CDR2 are LNHDA and SQIVND (reference sequence). V was shortened by 3 bases and J by 5 bases, with 14 bases between the two germline ends. This CDR3 is 15 amino acids long. Regarding this clone: Its target is not known.

The sample taken for sequencing was PBMCs. The TCR sequence derives from a man aged 18-30 years in good health and CMV-seropositive. The chain links TRBV19 to TRBJ1-5; tentatively, D is TRBD1 (5 bases). In DNA, the CDR3 is TGTGCCAGTAGTATTAGGGGAGGGTTAGATCAGCCCCAGCATTTT. Translated: CASSIRGGLDQPQHF.